Each of the 10 T cell receptor beta chains below was sequenced from the same sample in a study of T-cell memory formation after mild COVID-19. TCRdb processed the 5' RACE reads anew with MiXCR; each CDR3 protein has one entry. The table includes hundreds of thousands of distinct CDR3 sequences, approximately 15% detected once. The sample taken for sequencing was PBMCs or a T cell subset sorted from them (not recorded which). The receptor source for this set is a man in his late teens or twenties who had mild COVID-19 (a few samples of this study predate the infection). Cell type and time point are not known.

This clonotype was detected only a few times. The chain combines TRBV9 with TRBJ2-1; D gene uncertain. This CDR3 region has 13 residues. CDR1 is SGDLS, CDR2 YYNGEE, per germline. Trimming took 0 bases from V and 4 from J, leaving 5 bases between them. CDR3 loop: CASSVAEYNEQFF. The DNA for the CDR3 is TGTGCCAGCAGCGTAGCCGAATACAATGAGCAGTTCTTC. Looking up the rest from reference TRBV9 and TRBJ2-1 gives the full variable domain: DSGVTQTPKHLITATGQRVTLRCSPRSGDLSVYWYQQSLDQGLQFLIQYYNGEERAKGNILERFSAQQFPDLHSELNLSSLELGDSALYFCASSVAEYNEQFFGPGTRLTVL.

The CDR3 region is CASSQGGAYTGELFF. The DNA for the CDR3 is TGTGCCAGCAGCCAGGGGGGGGCCTACACCGGGGAGCTGTTTTTT. The V gene is TRBV3-1, the J gene TRBJ2-2; TRBD2 is a possible D gene (7 bases). Trimming pared 3 bases from V and 3 bases from J, leaving 11 bases between. The CDR3 spans 15 residues. Germline V gene data show CDR1 as LGHDT and CDR2 as YNNKEL (reference sequence).

V gene TRBV21-1 combines with J gene TRBJ2-7; the table gives TRBD1 as D, unverified against the DNA. TRBV21-1 is reported as a pseudogene. The CDR3 covers 16 residues. The CDR3 protein is CASSKVAGLTDYEQYV. DNA of the CDR3: TGTGCCAGCAGCAAAGTGGCGGGGCTCACCGACTACGAGCAGTACGTC.

V is TRBV5-6 and J is TRBJ2-7; D may be TRBD1 (6 bases). V gave up 0 bases and J gave up 2 bases, with 12 bases separating them. Germline V lookup: CDR1 SGHDT, CDR2 YYEEEE. This CDR3 comprises 15 residues. The CDR3 bases are TGTGCCAGCAGCTTGGGGCAGGGGAAGACCTACGAGCAGTACTTC. Amino acids: CASSLGQGKTYEQYF.

The V call is TRBV4-3, the J call TRBJ2-6; D not certain. Looked up from germline, CDR1 is LGHNA and CDR2 is YSLEER. V was cut by 3 bases and J by 0 bases, with 6 bases left in between. CDR3 length: 15 residues. The CDR3 loop is CASSHRTSGANVLTF. CDR3 nucleotides: TGCGCCAGCAGCCACCGAACCTCTGGGGCCAACGTCCTGACTTTC.

This clonotype occurred many times. The V call is TRBV7-9, the J call TRBJ2-1; tentative D call: TRBD1 (6 bases). The CDR3 is made up of 14 amino acids. The germline V and J ends were trimmed by 11 bases and 2 bases, with 16 bases remaining between them. From germline, CDR1 is SEHNR and CDR2 FQNEAQ (reference sequence). The CDR3: CAGSRGATYNEQFF. The CDR3 nucleotides are TGTGCCGGAAGCAGGGGAGCTACCTACAATGAGCAGTTCTTC.

The chain employs TRBV5-1 and TRBJ2-7; 7 bases are a match to TRBD1. Germline-derived CDR1 and CDR2 are SGHRS and YFSETQ. J was trimmed by 3 bases and V by 5 bases; bases with no gene match: 2. The CDR3 loop spans 12 amino acids. CDR3 in amino acids: CASSRTGYEQYF. Here the CDR3 DNA reads TGCGCCAGCAGTAGGACAGGCTACGAGCAGTACTTC.

This clonotype was recorded a few times. The rearrangement joins TRBV10-3 to TRBJ2-5; TRBD1 might be the D (6 bases). V shed 5 bases and J shed 3 bases, with 10 bases lying between them. Germline V gene data show CDR1 as ENHRY and CDR2 as SYGVKD. This CDR3 has 13 residues. The CDR3 coding sequence is TGTGCCATCAGTAGACAGGATGAAGAGACCCAGTACTTC. This encodes CAISRQDEETQYF.

The chain uses TRBV7-9 and TRBJ1-1; D gene ambiguous. Germline CDR1 and CDR2: SEHNR and FQNEAQ (reference sequence). The ends were cut back, 5 bases at V and 10 bases at J, with 17 bases in the middle. The CDR3 totals 13 residues. CDR3 in amino acids: CASSRYREDGAFF. As DNA, the CDR3 is TGTGCCAGCAGCCGATACCGGGAAGACGGAGCTTTCTTT.

The table lists this clonotype with many counts. V is TRBV6-1 and J is TRBJ2-3; the D gene is possibly TRBD1 (5 bases). This CDR3 comprises 15 residues. Germline V lookup: CDR1 MNHNS, CDR2 SASEGT. Trimming left V 1 base short and J 5 bases short, with 13 bases between. CDR3 DNA: TGTGCCAGCAGTGAAGGGCAGGGAAGGGTAGATACGCAGTATTTT. The encoded protein is CASSEGQGRVDTQYF.